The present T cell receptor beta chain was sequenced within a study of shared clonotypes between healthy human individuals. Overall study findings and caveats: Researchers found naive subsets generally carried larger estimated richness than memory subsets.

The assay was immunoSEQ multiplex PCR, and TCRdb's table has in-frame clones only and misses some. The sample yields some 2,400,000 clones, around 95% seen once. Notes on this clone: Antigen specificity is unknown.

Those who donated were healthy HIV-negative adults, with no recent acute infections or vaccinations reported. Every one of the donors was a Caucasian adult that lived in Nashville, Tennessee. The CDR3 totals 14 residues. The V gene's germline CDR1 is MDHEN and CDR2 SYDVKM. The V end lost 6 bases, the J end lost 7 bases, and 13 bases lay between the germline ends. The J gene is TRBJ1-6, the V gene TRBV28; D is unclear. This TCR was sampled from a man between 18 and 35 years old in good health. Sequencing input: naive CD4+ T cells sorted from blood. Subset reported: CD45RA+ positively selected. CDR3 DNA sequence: TGTGCCAGCAGGGGCCCCACGGGGAATTCACCCCTCCACTTT. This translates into CASRGPTGNSPLHF. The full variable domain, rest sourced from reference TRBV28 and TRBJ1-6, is DVKVTQSSRYLVKRTGEKVFLECVQDMDHENMFWYRQDPGLGLRLIYFSYDVKMKEKGDIPEGYSVSREKKERFSLILESASTNQTSMYLCASRGPTGNSPLHFGNGTRLTVT.